One and the same sample provided the 20 T cell receptor beta chains below, sequenced in a study of blood T cell repertoires in COVID-19. Generated by immunoSEQ multiplex PCR, the TCRdb table keeps only in-frame clones and is missing some. The data contain tens of thousands of clones, approximately 80% of them seen just once; the ten biggest clones take up approximately 18%. Sequencing input: peripheral blood. The receptor set was obtained from a man between 25 and 39 years old with COVID-19, enrolled during active disease.

This sequence joins TRBV27 and TRBJ2-5; tentative D call: TRBD1 (6 bases). The CDR3 extends over 14 amino acids. CDR1 is MNHEY and CDR2 is SMNVEV in the germline V gene (reference sequence). Trimming took 4 bases from V and 4 from J, leaving 13 bases between them. The CDR3 DNA sequence: TGTGCCAGCAGTTCGCTACAGGGACCAGAGACCCAGTACTTC. This codes for CASSSLQGPETQYF.

The rearrangement uses TRBV7-2 and TRBJ1-5; perhaps TRBD1 as D (6 bases). Germline V CDR1 and CDR2: SGHTA, FQGNSA. V was pared by 5 bases and J by 4 bases, with 9 bases between. CDR3 length: 13 amino acids. CDR3 amino acids: CASSLRGNQPQHF. Written as DNA, the CDR3 is TGTGCCAGCAGCCTCAGGGGTAATCAGCCCCAGCATTTT.

The chain carries TRBV4-1 and TRBJ1-6; no definite D call. The CDR3 length is 16 residues. Germline V gene sequence: CDR1 MGHRA, CDR2 YSYEKL. The V end was cut by 4 bases, the J end by 0 bases, with 10 bases between. The CDR3 loop reads CASSLGRGSYNSPLHF. In DNA form, the CDR3 reads TGCGCCAGCAGCCTCGGACGGGGCTCCTATAATTCACCCCTCCACTTT.

The V and J genes are TRBV27 and TRBJ1-5; D is undetermined. Germline CDR1 is MNHEY and CDR2 is SMNVEV (reference sequence). Trimming stripped 0 bases from V and 2 bases from J, with 8 bases between. The CDR3 consists of 15 residues. CDR3 region: CASSLSRGGNQPQHF. The CDR3 nucleotides read TGTGCCAGCAGTTTATCGCGCGGGGGCAATCAGCCCCAGCATTTT.

This chain joins TRBV14 and TRBJ2-1; 7 bases are a match to TRBD2. The CDR3 sequence is 13 residues long. CDR1 and CDR2 (germline): SGHDN, FVKESK. The J segment lost 10 bases and the V segment lost 1 base, leaving 4 bases of the junction unmatched. The CDR3 DNA reads TGTGCCAGCAGCCAAGTCGGGAGGACAGAGCAGTTCTTC. It specifies CASSQVGRTEQFF.

This sequence joins TRBV5-6 and TRBJ1-1; no reliable D call. Trimming removed 2 bases at V and 3 bases at J, with 5 bases between. Germline CDR1 and CDR2: SGHDT and YYEEEE. This CDR3 is 12 amino acids long. The CDR3 DNA reads as TGTGCCAGCAGCTTCGGGGACACTGAAGCTTTCTTT. Translating it yields CASSFGDTEAFF.

The chain recombines TRBV9 with TRBJ1-1, with a possible D match to TRBD1 (6 bases). There are 14 residues in the CDR3. In germline, CDR1 is SGDLS, CDR2 YYNGEE. V was shortened by 4 bases and J by 1 base, with 11 bases between the two germline ends. CDR3 residues: CASSPMGQNTEAFF. The CDR3 nucleotides read TGTGCCAGCAGCCCGATGGGACAGAACACTGAAGCTTTCTTT.

The chain couples TRBV7-9 to TRBJ2-7, with 9 bases aligning to TRBD2. Germline CDR1 is SEHNR and CDR2 is FQNEAQ (reference sequence). The CDR3 is 12 amino acids. V lost 5 bases to trimming and J lost 13 bases; unmatched junction nucleotides: 9. The CDR3 protein is CASSPPSGRPYF. In DNA, the CDR3 is TGTGCCAGCAGCCCACCCAGCGGGAGGCCCTACTTC.

The chain links TRBV18 to TRBJ2-1, with D hard to call. Germline V gene sequence: CDR1 KGHSH, CDR2 LQKENI. V was cut by 1 base and J by 3 bases, with 16 bases left in between. CDR3 length: 17 amino acids. The DNA for the CDR3 is TGTGCCAGCTCACCACGGGCGTTAGGCCAGGACTACAATGAGCAGTTCTTC. Translation: CASSPRALGQDYNEQFF.

The V and J genes are TRBV27 and TRBJ1-2; 10 bases map to TRBD1. The trim removed 8 bases at V and 5 bases at J, leaving 8 bases unmatched. Germline CDR1 MNHEY, CDR2 SMNVEV (reference sequence). The CDR3 extends over 14 amino acids. CDR3 DNA: TGTGCCAGCGGGGCCGGGACAGGGGAGTATGGCTACACCTTC. Translated: CASGAGTGEYGYTF.

The gene calls are TRBV5-8 and TRBJ2-1; 8 positions agree with TRBD1. From germline, CDR1 is SGHTS and CDR2 YDEGEE. With 7 bases clipped from V and 5 bases from J, the junction kept 8 bases outside the gene matches. This CDR3 has 14 residues. In nucleotides, the CDR3 is TGTGCCAGCTCCAGGGGGCGGGTAAACAATGAGCAGTTCTTC. This gives the protein CASSRGRVNNEQFF.

This clone has more than one count but fewer than ten. Here the CDR3 reads CASSLKQKSHNEQFF. The CDR3 nucleotides are TGTGCCAGCAGCTTGAAACAAAAGTCCCACAATGAGCAGTTCTTC. The gene calls are TRBV5-4 and TRBJ2-1; D is uncertain. The germline V gene has CDR1 SGHNT and CDR2 YYREEE (reference sequence). This CDR3 has 15 amino acids. Trimming took off 1 base at V and 5 bases at J, with 13 bases between the two ends.

The chain couples TRBV5-1 to TRBJ2-6, with TRBD1 as a possible D gene (6 bases). From germline, CDR1 is SGHRS and CDR2 YFSETQ. This CDR3 has 17 residues. Trimming stripped 0 bases from V and 4 bases from J, with 14 bases between. CDR3 sequence reads: CASSLGSTGSGANVLTF. CDR3 DNA sequence: TGCGCCAGCAGCTTGGGATCCACAGGGTCGGGGGCCAACGTCCTGACTTTC.

The V call is TRBV4-1, the J call TRBJ2-1; D might be TRBD2 (6 bases). Germline V gene sequence: CDR1 MGHRA, CDR2 YSYEKL. Trimming removed 1 base at V and 6 bases at J, with 16 bases between. This CDR3 is 16 amino acids long. The CDR3 region is CASSQVRTGEGNEQFF. The CDR3 nucleotides read TGCGCCAGCAGCCAAGTTCGGACGGGAGAGGGCAATGAGCAGTTCTTC.

J is TRBJ2-7 and V is TRBV4-2; D perhaps matches TRBD1 (5 bases). The CDR3 loop spans 14 amino acids. Germline V CDR1 and CDR2: LGHNA, YNFKEQ. Trimming took off 1 base at V and 5 bases at J, with 12 bases between the two ends. The CDR3 protein is CASSQGREYNEQYF. The CDR3 region has the DNA TGTGCCAGCAGCCAAGGCAGGGAATACAACGAGCAGTACTTC.

CDR3 sequence (DNA): TGTGCCAGCCTGCACGGGGCCAAAAACATTCAGTACTTC. This codes for CASLHGAKNIQYF. This chain joins TRBV12-3 or TRBV12-4 and TRBJ2-4; D gene unclear. Trimming shortened V by 8 bases and J by 1 base, and 9 bases separated the two germline ends. This CDR3 comprises 13 residues.

This chain links TRBV29-1 with TRBJ2-7; 7 bases line up with TRBD1. This CDR3 region has 13 residues. Germline CDR1 SQVTM, CDR2 ANQGSEA. With 4 bases clipped from V and 5 bases from J, the junction kept 8 bases outside the gene matches. CDR3 residues: CSVGSDRAHEQYF. The CDR3 DNA follows: TGCAGCGTTGGATCCGACAGGGCCCACGAGCAGTACTTC.

The chain uses TRBV18 and TRBJ2-5, with TRBD2 matching 13 bases. V lost 1 base, J lost 4 bases, and 3 bases stayed unmatched. There are 16 residues in the CDR3. Germline V CDR1 and CDR2: KGHSH, LQKENI. The CDR3 sequence is CASSPRTSGRGETQYF. The DNA for the CDR3 is TGTGCCAGCTCACCACGGACTAGCGGGAGAGGAGAGACCCAGTACTTC.

V gene TRBV28 combines with J gene TRBJ2-7, with 7 positions matching TRBD2. CDR1 and CDR2 from the germline V gene are MDHEN and SYDVKM. V trimming: 6 bases; J trimming: 5 bases; junction bases outside the gene matches: 7. This CDR3 has 13 amino acids. Here the CDR3 DNA reads TGTGCCAGCAGCGGAGCGGGGACGAACGAGCAGTACTTC. It is translated as CASSGAGTNEQYF. Drawing the rest from reference TRBV28 and TRBJ2-7, the complete variable domain is DVKVTQSSRYLVKRTGEKVFLECVQDMDHENMFWYRQDPGLGLRLIYFSYDVKMKEKGDIPEGYSVSREKKERFSLILESASTNQTSMYLCASSGAGTNEQYFGPGTRLTVT.

This chain uses TRBV9 with TRBJ2-7; 10 nucleotides match TRBD2. V gave up 0 bases and J gave up 6 bases; unmatched junction bases: 3. The CDR3 contains 14 residues. Germline CDR1 is SGDLS and CDR2 is YYNGEE. CDR3 in DNA: TGTGCCAGCAGCGTAGTTGGGACTAGCGCCGAGCAGTACTTC. Translation gives CASSVVGTSAEQYF.